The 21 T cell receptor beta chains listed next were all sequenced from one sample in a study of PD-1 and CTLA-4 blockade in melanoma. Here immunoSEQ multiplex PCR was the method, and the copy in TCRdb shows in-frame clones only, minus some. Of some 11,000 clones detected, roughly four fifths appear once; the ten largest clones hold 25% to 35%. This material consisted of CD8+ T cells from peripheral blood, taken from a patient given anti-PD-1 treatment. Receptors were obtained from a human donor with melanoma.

The CDR3 DNA reads TGTGCCAGCAGCCTTGGCCGAGAGCGGGATGAGCAGTTCTTC. Protein sequence: CASSLGRERDEQFF. V is TRBV13 and J is TRBJ2-1; D perhaps matches TRBD2 (6 bases). V was clipped by 5 bases and J by 8 bases, with 16 bases between them. Germline V gene sequence: CDR1 PRHDT, CDR2 FYEKMQ (reference sequence). The CDR3 contains 14 residues.

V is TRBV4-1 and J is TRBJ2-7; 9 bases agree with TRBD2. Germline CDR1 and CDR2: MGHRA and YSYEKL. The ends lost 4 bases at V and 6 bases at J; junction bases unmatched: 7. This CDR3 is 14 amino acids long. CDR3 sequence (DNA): TGCGCCAGCAGCCCGCGGGAGGGCCCAGGCGAGCAGTACTTC. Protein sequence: CASSPREGPGEQYF.

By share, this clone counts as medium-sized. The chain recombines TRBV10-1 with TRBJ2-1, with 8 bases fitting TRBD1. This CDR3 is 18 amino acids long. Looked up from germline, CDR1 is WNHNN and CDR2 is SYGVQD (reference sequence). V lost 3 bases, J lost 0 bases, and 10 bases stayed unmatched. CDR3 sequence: CASSDITTGASSYNEQFF. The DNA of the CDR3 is TGCGCCAGCAGTGATATCACGACAGGGGCTAGCTCCTACAATGAGCAGTTCTTC.

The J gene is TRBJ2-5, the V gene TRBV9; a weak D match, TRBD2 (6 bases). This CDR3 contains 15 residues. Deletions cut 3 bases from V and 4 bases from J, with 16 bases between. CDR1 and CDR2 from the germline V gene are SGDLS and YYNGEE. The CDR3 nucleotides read TGTGCCAGCAGCGCCTCCGGGAGCCAACTAGAGACCCAGTACTTC. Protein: CASSASGSQLETQYF.

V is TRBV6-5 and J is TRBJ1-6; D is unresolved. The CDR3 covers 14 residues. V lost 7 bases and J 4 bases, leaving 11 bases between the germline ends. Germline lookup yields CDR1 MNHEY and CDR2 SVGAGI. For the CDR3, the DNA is TGTGCCAGCATGCAGAGGGCTTATAATTCACCCCTCCACTTT. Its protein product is CASMQRAYNSPLHF.

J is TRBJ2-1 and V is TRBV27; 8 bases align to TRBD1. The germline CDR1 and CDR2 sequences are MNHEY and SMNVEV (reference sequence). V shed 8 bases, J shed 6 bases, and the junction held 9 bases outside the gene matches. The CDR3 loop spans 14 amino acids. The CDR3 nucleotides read TGTGCCAGCCTAAGCAGGGGGCTTATCAATGAGCAGTTCTTC. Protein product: CASLSRGLINEQFF.

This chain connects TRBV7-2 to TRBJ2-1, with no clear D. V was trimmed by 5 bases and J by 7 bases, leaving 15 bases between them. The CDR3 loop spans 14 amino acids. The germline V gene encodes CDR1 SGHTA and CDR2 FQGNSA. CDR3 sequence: CASSARVQGNEQFF. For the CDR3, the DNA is TGTGCCAGCAGCGCCCGGGTCCAAGGGAATGAGCAGTTCTTC.

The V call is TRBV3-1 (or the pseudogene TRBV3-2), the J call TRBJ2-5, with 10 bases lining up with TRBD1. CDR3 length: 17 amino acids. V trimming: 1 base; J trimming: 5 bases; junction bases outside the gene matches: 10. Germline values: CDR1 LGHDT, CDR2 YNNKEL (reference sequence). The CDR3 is CASSQVRDRGSNETQYF. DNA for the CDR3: TGTGCCAGCAGCCAAGTAAGGGACAGGGGTTCTAACGAGACCCAGTACTTC.

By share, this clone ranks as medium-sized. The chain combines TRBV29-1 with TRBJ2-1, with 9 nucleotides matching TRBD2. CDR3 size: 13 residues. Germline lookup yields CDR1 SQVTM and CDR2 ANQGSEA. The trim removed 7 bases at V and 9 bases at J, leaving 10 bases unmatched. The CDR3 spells CSATSGRLSEQFF. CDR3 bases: TGCAGCGCGACTAGCGGAAGATTAAGTGAGCAGTTCTTC.

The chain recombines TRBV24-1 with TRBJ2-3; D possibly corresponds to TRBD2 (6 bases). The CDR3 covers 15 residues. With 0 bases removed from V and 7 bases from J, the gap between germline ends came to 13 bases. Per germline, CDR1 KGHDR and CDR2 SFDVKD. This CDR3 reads CATSDLQSGRHTQYF. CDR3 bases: TGTGCCACCAGTGATTTGCAGTCCGGGAGACATACGCAGTATTTT.

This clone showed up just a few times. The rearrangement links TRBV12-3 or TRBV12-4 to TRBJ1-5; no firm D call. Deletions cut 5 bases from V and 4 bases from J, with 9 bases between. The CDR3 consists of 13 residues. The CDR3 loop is CASSPGRNQPQHF. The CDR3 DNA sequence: TGTGCCAGCAGTCCTGGACGGAATCAGCCCCAGCATTTT.

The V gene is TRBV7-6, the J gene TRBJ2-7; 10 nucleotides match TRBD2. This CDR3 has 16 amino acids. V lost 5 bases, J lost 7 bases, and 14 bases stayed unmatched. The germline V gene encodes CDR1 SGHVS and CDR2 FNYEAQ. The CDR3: CASSPSGLAGEKEQYF. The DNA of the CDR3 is TGTGCCAGCAGCCCATCGGGGCTAGCGGGGGAGAAAGAGCAGTACTTC.

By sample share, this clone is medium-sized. Written as DNA, the CDR3 is TGCGCCAGCAGCCCAATACGGGACACTGAAGCTTTCTTT. Translated: CASSPIRDTEAFF. The rearrangement links TRBV4-3 to TRBJ1-1; D is undetermined. The CDR3 loop spans 13 amino acids. CDR1 is LGHNA, CDR2 YSLEER, per germline. The ends were cut back, 4 bases at V and 3 bases at J, with 9 bases in the middle.

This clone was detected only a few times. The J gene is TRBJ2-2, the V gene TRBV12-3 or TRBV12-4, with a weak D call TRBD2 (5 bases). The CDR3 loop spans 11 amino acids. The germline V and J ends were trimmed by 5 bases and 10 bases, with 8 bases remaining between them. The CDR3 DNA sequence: TGTGCCAGCAGTCAGGAGGAGGAGCTGTTTTTT. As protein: CASSQEEELFF.

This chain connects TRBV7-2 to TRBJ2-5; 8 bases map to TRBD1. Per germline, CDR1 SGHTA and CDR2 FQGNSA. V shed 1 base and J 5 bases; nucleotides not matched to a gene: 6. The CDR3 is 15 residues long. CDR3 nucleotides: TGTGCCAGCAGCTTAGGGACAGGGCTTTGGGAGACCCAGTACTTC. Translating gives CASSLGTGLWETQYF.

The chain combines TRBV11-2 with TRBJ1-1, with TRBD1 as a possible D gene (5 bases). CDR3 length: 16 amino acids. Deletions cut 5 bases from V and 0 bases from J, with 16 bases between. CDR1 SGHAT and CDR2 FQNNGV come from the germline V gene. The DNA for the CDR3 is TGTGCCAGCAGCCTTAGGGGCAGGCTCCTGAACACTGAAGCTTTCTTT. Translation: CASSLRGRLLNTEAFF.

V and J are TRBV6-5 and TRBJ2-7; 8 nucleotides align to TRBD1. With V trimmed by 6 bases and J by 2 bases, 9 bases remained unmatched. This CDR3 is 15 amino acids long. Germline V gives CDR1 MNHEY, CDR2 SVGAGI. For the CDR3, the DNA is TGTGCCAGCAGCCCGGACAGGGTGGTCCCCTACGAGCAGTACTTC. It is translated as CASSPDRVVPYEQYF.

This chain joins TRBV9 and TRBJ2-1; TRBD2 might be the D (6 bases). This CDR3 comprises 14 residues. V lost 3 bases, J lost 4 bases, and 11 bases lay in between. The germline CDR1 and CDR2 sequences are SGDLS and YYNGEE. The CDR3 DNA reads TGTGCCAGCAGCGGAGAGGGACTTTACAATGAGCAGTTCTTC. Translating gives CASSGEGLYNEQFF.

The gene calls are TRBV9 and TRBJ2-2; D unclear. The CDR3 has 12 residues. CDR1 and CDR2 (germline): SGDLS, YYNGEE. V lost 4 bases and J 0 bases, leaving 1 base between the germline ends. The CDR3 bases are TGTGCCAGCAGCCCGAACACCGGGGAGCTGTTTTTT. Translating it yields CASSPNTGELFF.

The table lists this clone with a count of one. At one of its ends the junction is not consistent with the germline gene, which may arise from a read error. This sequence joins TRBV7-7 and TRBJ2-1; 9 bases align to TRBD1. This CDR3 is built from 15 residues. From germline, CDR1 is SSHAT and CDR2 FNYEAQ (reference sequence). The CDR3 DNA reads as TGTGCTAGCAGCTTAACAGGGGGCGCGGGAAATGAGCAGTTCTTC. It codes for CASSLTGGAGNEQFF.

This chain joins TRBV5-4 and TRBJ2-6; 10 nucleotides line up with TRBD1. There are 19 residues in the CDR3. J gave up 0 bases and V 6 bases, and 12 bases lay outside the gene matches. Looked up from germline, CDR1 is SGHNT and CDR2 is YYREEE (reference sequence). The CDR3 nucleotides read TGTGCCAGCACCCCCGGGACAGGGGTCGGTCTCTCTGGGGCCAACGTCCTGACTTTC. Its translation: CASTPGTGVGLSGANVLTF. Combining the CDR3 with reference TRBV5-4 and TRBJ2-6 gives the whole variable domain ETGVTQSPTHLIKTRGQQVTLRCSSQSGHNTVSWYQQALGQGPQFIFQYYREEENGRGNFPPRFSGLQFPNYSSELNVNALELDDSALYLCASTPGTGVGLSGANVLTFGAGSRLTVL.